This T cell receptor beta chain was retrieved from a study of T cell repertoires in cytomegalovirus infection. Study-wide background: It was the public TCR beta signatures that indicated both CMV infection and matching HLA type. Findings and limits, study-wide: CMV-specific TCR beta clonotypes restricted by HLA-C were the ones dominating the ex vivo response. Cumulative frequency of public TCR beta families picked out carriers of CMV plus the relevant HLA.

TCRdb ran MiXCR on the reads and lists one entry per CDR3 protein. The sample yields approximately 250,000 distinct CDR3 sequences, around 6.6% seen once. The germline CDR1 and CDR2 sequences are SGHVS and FNYEAQ. The CDR3 consists of 18 residues. The V and J ends lost 4 bases and 0 bases, in that order; junction bases with no gene match: 8. Many counts were recorded for this clonotype. What it binds is not known. The chain employs TRBV7-6 and TRBJ2-3; TRBD2 agrees at 12 bases. The sequence was obtained from a human donor in good health (CMV status not recorded). Some clones in this sample may be carry-over from other donors' samples. The sequencing sample was made of PBMCs. The CDR3 loop reads CASSSTSGGPGSTDTQYF. The CDR3 region has the DNA TGTGCCAGCAGCTCGACTAGCGGGGGCCCCGGAAGCACAGATACGCAGTATTTT.